A single sample gave rise to the 7 T cell receptor beta chains below, sequenced in a study of beta chain features in type 1 diabetes. Study-wide results and caveats: Across all four CD4+ subsets, people with type 1 diabetes showed modestly shorter TCRB CDR3s.

Their target antigens are unknown. What was sequenced were expressed TCRB transcripts, since all of the isolated RNA had been reverse transcribed. Generated by immunoSEQ multiplex PCR, the TCRdb table keeps only in-frame clones and is missing some. The sample holds 640,000 or so clones, about 14% seen once. The specimen sequenced was naive CD4+ T cells from blood. Source of these receptors: a young man with type 1 diabetes.

The rearrangement joins TRBV7-6 to TRBJ2-5; D perhaps matches TRBD2 (5 bases). V lost 5 bases to trimming and J lost 4 bases, with 8 bases between them. Germline CDR1 reads SGHVS; CDR2 reads FNYEAQ. The CDR3 is 12 residues long. The CDR3 bases are TGTGCCAGCAGCCGGGAAGGAGAGACCCAGTACTTC. It specifies CASSREGETQYF.

The CDR3 loop is CASSPVVGSSTHEQYF. The CDR3 nucleotides are TGTGCCAGCTCACCAGTGGTGGGCAGTTCAACCCACGAGCAGTACTTC. The chain uses TRBV18 and TRBJ2-7; D ambiguous. Between the trimmed V and J ends, which lost 2 bases and 5 bases, there was a span of 19 bases. There are 16 residues in the CDR3. Germline lookup yields CDR1 KGHSH and CDR2 LQKENI.

This clone occurred a few times. Other DNA sequences in this sample translate to the same CDR3. This chain connects TRBV18 to TRBJ1-1, with 8 bases matching TRBD1. This CDR3 has 14 amino acids. The germline CDR1 and CDR2 sequences are KGHSH and LQKENI. J lost 1 base, V lost 3 bases, and 1 base had no gene match. The CDR3 DNA is TGTGCCAGCTCACCTGGACAGGGGAACACTGAAGCTTTCTTT. As protein: CASSPGQGNTEAFF.

The chain is built from TRBV11-1 and TRBJ1-1, with D hard to call. The CDR3 has 15 amino acids. V was shortened by 6 bases and J by 1 base, with 15 bases between the two germline ends. The V gene's germline CDR1 is SGHAT and CDR2 FQDESV (reference sequence). In DNA, the CDR3 is TGTGCCAGCAGATCAAGAGGTGGAGGGAACACTGAAGCTTTCTTT. Amino acid sequence: CASRSRGGGNTEAFF.

This clone was seen only a few times. This sequence joins TRBV2 and TRBJ1-2; no definite D call. Trimming cost V 0 bases and J 6 bases, with 8 bases left between them. The CDR3 contains 13 residues. CDR1 is SNHLY and CDR2 is FYNNEI in the germline V gene. The CDR3: CASSEAGRHGYTF. The CDR3, as DNA: TGTGCCAGCAGTGAAGCCGGACGGCATGGCTACACCTTC.

This clone was detected a few times. The chain is built from TRBV30 and TRBJ2-7, with unresolved D. The CDR3 sequence is 13 residues long. The ends were cut back, 2 bases at V and 4 bases at J, with 12 bases in the middle. Looked up from germline, CDR1 is GTSNPN and CDR2 is SVGIG (reference sequence). In nucleotides, the CDR3 is TGTGCCTGGAGTCCCCGCCCTCCATACGAGCAGTACTTC. Translated: CAWSPRPPYEQYF.

As to this clone: Germline is not matched at one junction end, which may reflect a read error. The chain uses TRBV7-7 and TRBJ2-2, with D hard to call. CDR3 length: 15 residues. Germline values: CDR1 SSHAT, CDR2 FNYEAQ (reference sequence). The CDR3: CASSPGLTNTGELFF. The CDR3 coding sequence is TGTGCTAGCAGCCCAGGCTTAACGAACACCGGGGAGCTGTTTTTT.